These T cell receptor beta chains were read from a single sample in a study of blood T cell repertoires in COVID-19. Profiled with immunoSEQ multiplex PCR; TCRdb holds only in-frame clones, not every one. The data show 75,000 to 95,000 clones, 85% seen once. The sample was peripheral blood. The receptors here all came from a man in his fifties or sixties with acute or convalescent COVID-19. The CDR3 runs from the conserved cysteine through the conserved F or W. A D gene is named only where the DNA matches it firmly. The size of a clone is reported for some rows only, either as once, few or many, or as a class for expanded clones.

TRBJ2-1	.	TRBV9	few	CASSVVSSNSEQFF	TGTGCCAGCAGCGTAGTTTCTAGCAACAGTGAGCAGTTCTTC
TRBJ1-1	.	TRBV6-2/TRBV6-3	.	CASSYRGMNTEAFF	TGTGCCAGCAGTTACAGAGGGATGAACACTGAAGCTTTCTTT
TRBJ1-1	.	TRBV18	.	CASSDSAHPNTEAFF	TGTGCCAGCTCAGACTCTGCACACCCGAACACTGAAGCTTTCTTT
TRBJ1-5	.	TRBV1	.	CTSSLLRVRNQPQHF	TGCACCAGCAGCCTCCTCAGGGTTCGCAATCAGCCCCAGCATTTT
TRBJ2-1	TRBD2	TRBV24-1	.	CATSGTSGGPSKFF	TGTGCCACCAGTGGGACTAGCGGGGGCCCCAGCAAGTTCTTC
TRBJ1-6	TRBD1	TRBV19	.	CASSSHPGQGASNSPLHF	TGTGCCAGTAGTTCACATCCGGGACAGGGGGCGAGTAATTCACCCCTCCACTTT
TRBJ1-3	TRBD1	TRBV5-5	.	CASSLPRTGPGNTIYF	TGTGCCAGCAGCTTGCCCCGGACAGGGCCGGGAAACACCATATATTTT
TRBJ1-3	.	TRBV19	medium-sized	CASSIADSSGNTIYF	TGTGCCAGTAGTATCGCGGACAGCTCTGGAAACACCATATATTTT
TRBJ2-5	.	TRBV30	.	CAWQTFKRTQYF	TGTGCCTGGCAAACTTTCAAGAGAACCCAGTACTTC
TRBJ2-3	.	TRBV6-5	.	CASSYRVPTDTQYF	TGTGCCAGCAGTTACCGCGTTCCCACAGATACGCAGTATTTT
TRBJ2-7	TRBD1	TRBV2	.	CASSVLDRGQSQQYF	TGTGCCAGCAGCGTATTGGACAGGGGGCAATCTCAGCAGTACTTC
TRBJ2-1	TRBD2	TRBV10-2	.	CASSWTSGSSYNEQFF	TGCGCCAGCAGTTGGACTAGCGGGAGCTCCTACAATGAGCAGTTCTTC
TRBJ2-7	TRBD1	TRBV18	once	CASYARGQDEQYF	TGTGCCAGCTATGCCAGGGGGCAGGACGAGCAGTACTTC
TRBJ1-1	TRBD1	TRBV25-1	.	CASSRGTGDTEAFF	TGTGCCAGCAGTCGTGGGACAGGTGACACTGAAGCTTTCTTT
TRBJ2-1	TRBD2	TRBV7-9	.	CASSLRAKVGLAESNEQFF	TGTGCCAGCAGCTTACGGGCTAAGGTGGGACTAGCGGAGAGCAATGAGCAGTTCTTC
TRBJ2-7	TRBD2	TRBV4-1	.	CASSRSSGETYEQYF	TGCGCCAGCAGCCGGTCTAGCGGGGAGACCTACGAGCAGTACTTC
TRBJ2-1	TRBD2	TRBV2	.	CASSPRSGSYNEQFF	TGTGCCAGCAGCCCAAGGAGCGGGAGCTACAATGAGCAGTTCTTC
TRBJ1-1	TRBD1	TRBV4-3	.	CASSQETGSKTEAFF	TGCGCCAGCAGCCAGGAGACAGGGAGTAAGACTGAAGCTTTCTTT
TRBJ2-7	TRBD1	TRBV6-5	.	CASRGQAAYEQYF	TGTGCCAGCAGAGGACAGGCGGCCTACGAGCAGTACTTC
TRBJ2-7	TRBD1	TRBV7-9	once	CASSGQGARNEQYF	TGTGCCAGCAGCGGACAGGGGGCACGGAACGAGCAGTACTTC
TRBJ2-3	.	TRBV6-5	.	CASSRVAADTQYF	TGTGCCAGCAGTAGAGTAGCGGCAGATACGCAGTATTTT
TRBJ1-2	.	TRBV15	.	CATRLTGGDYGYTF	TGTGCCACCAGATTAACCGGAGGGGACTATGGCTACACCTTC
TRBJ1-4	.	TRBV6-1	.	CASSESAGTPLEKLFF	TGTGCCAGCAGTGAATCAGCCGGGACACCACTTGAAAAACTGTTTTTT
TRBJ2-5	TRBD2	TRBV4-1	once	CASSQESGGETQYF	TGCGCCAGCAGCCAAGAAAGCGGGGGGGAGACCCAGTACTTC
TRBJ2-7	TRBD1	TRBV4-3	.	CASSQGAGQGAVLVYF	TGCGCCAGCAGCCAAGGCGCCGGACAGGGCGCCGTCTTGGTGTACTTC
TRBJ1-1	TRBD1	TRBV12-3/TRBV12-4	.	CASSLQGPEAFF	TGTGCCAGCAGTCTACAGGGGCCTGAAGCTTTCTTT
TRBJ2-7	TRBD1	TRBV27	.	CASGIDRAYEQYF	TGTGCCAGCGGAATCGACAGGGCCTACGAGCAGTACTTC
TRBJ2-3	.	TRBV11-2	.	CASSLSLAGSSTDTQYF	TGTGCCAGCAGCTTATCACTAGCAGGATCCAGCACAGATACGCAGTATTTT
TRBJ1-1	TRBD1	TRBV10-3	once	CAISEWDRGEAFF	TGTGCCATCAGTGAGTGGGACAGGGGTGAAGCTTTCTTT
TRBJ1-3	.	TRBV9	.	CASSVDLGGNTIYF	TGTGCCAGCAGCGTAGACCTGGGCGGAAACACCATATATTTT
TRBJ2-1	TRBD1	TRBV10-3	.	CAISPGTGTYNEQFF	TGTGCCATCAGCCCCGGGACAGGAACCTACAATGAGCAGTTCTTC
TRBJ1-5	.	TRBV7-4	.	CAHRPGDLSRNQPQHF	TGTGCCCACCGGCCAGGGGATTTGAGTCGCAATCAGCCCCAGCATTTT
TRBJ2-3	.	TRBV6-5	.	CASSYSGLGTDTQYF	TGTGCCAGCAGTTACTCGGGACTCGGCACAGATACGCAGTATTTT
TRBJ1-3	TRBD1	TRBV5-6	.	CASRGGQAQNTIYF	TGTGCCAGCAGGGGGGGACAGGCGCAAAACACCATATATTTT
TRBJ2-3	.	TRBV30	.	CALGGASGSTDTQYF	TGTGCCTTGGGGGGGGCTAGCGGTAGCACAGATACGCAGTATTTT
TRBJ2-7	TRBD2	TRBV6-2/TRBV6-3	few	CASSFPIAGGLTKQYF	TGTGCCAGCAGCTTCCCTATAGCGGGAGGCCTTACGAAGCAGTACTTC
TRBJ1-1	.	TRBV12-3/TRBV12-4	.	CASSFQGRPEAFF	TGTGCCAGCAGTTTCCAGGGAAGGCCTGAAGCTTTCTTT
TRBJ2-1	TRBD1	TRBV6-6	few	CASSPDRDTEQFF	TGTGCCAGCAGTCCCGACAGGGACACTGAGCAGTTCTTC
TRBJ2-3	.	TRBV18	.	CASSPQNGRGDTQYF	TGTGCCAGCTCACCCCAGAATGGACGGGGAGATACGCAGTATTTT
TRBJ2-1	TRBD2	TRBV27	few	CATYSGSGSYNEQFF	TGTGCCACCTACAGCGGGAGTGGTTCCTACAATGAGCAGTTCTTC
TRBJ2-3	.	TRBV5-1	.	CASSRDSHTDTQYF	TGCGCCAGCAGCCGGGACTCACACACAGATACGCAGTATTTT
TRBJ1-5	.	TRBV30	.	CAWSVRGPRGNQPQHF	TGTGCCTGGAGTGTACGGGGTCCCCGAGGCAATCAGCCCCAGCATTTT
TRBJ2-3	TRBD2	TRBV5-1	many	CASSLGSGGSTDTQYF	TGCGCCAGCAGCTTGGGAAGCGGGGGAAGCACAGATACGCAGTATTTT
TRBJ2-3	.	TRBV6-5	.	CASSYGGTDTDTQYF	TGTGCCAGCAGTTATGGCGGGACTGACACAGATACGCAGTATTTT
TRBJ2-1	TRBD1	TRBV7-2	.	CASSYRGRSNEQFF	TGTGCCAGCAGCTACAGGGGGCGAAGCAATGAGCAGTTCTTC
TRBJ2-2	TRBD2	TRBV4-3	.	CASSDSGRSNTGELFF	TGCGCCAGCAGCGACAGCGGGAGGTCGAACACCGGGGAGCTGTTTTTT
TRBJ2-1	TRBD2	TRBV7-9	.	CASSQGLSYNEQFF	TGTGCCAGCAGCCAGGGACTAAGCTACAATGAGCAGTTCTTC
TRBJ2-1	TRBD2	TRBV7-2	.	CASSFPTSGDEQFF	TGTGCCAGCAGCTTTCCGACTAGCGGGGATGAGCAGTTCTTC
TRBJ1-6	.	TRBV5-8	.	CASSAERVTYNSPLHF	TGTGCCAGCAGCGCGGAGCGGGTTACCTATAATTCACCCCTCCACTTT
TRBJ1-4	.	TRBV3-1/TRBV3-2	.	CANSSDEKLFF	TGTGCCAACTCGTCGGATGAAAAACTGTTTTTT
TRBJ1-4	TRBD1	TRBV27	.	CASRRTGTNEKLFF	TGTGCCAGCAGAAGGACAGGGACTAATGAAAAACTGTTTTTT
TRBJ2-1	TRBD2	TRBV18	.	CASSPGGTSPSSYNEQFF	TGTGCCAGCTCACCAGGCGGGACTAGCCCGAGCTCCTACAATGAGCAGTTCTTC
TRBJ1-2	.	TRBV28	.	CASSLAYGYTF	TGTGCCAGCAGTTTAGCGTATGGCTACACCTTC